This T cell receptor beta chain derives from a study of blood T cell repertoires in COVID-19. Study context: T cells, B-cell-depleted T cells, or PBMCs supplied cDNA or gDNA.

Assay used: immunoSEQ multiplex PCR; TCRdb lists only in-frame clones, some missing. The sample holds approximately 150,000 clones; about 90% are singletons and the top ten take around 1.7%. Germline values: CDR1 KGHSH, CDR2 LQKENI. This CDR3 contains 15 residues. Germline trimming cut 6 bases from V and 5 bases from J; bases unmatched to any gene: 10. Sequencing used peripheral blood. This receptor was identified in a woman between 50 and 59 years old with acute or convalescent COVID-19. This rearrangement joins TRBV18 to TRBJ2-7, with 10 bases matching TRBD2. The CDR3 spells CASSPPVLAGHEQYF. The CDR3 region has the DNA TGTGCCAGCTCGCCCCCGGTACTAGCGGGACACGAGCAGTACTTC. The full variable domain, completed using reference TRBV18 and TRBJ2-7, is NAGVMQNPRHLVRRRGQEARLRCSPMKGHSHVYWYRQLPEEGLKFMVYLQKENIIDESGMPKERFSAEFPKEGPSILRIQQVVRGDSAAYFCASSPPVLAGHEQYFGPGTRLTVT.